What follows describes a single T cell receptor (beta chain). As yet, its antigen is unknown. This record comes from a study of T cell repertoires in cytomegalovirus infection. The CDR3 is 11 residues long. The V end was cut by 8 bases, the J end by 15 bases, with 17 bases between. CDR1 and CDR2 (germline): MNHEY, SMNVEV (reference sequence). TCRdb re-called the reads through MiXCR, storing one row per CDR3 protein. The sample yields around 430,000 distinct CDR3 sequences, about 39% seen once. The TCR was taken from a human donor in good health (CMV status not recorded). Some clones in this sample may be carry-over from other donors' samples. The chain recombines TRBV27 with TRBJ2-4, with a possible D match to TRBD2 (5 bases). This material consisted of cultured PBMCs, taken from culture after CMV antigen stimulation. For the CDR3, the DNA is TGTGCCAGCTCCCTGGGAGCTATATCGTACTTC. It encodes CASSLGAISYF.